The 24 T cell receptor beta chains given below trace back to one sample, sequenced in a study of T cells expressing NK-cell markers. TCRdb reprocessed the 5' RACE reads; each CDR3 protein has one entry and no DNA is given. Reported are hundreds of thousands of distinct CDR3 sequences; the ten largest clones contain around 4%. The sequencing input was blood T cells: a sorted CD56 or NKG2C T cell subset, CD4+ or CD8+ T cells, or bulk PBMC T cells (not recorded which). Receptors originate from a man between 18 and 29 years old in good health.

This CDR3 reads CASSLTGGARTGELFF. The chain couples TRBV7-2 to TRBJ2-2; TCRdb's D call of TRBD1 is untestable without DNA. Germline CDR1 is SGHTA and CDR2 is FQGNSA. The CDR3 consists of 16 residues.

The CDR3 sequence is CASSLGGSPTGELFF. This rearrangement joins TRBV7-3 to TRBJ2-2; there is no DNA to check the TCRdb D call of TRBD1. Germline V gives CDR1 SGHTA, CDR2 FQGTGA. The CDR3 runs 15 residues.

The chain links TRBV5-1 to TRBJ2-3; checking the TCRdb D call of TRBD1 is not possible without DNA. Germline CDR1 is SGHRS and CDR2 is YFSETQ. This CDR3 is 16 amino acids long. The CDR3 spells CASSPGQGGSTDTQYF.

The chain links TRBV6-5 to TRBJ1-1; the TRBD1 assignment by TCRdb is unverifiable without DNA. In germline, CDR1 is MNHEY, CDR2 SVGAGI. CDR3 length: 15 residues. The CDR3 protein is CASRLTQGANTEAFF.

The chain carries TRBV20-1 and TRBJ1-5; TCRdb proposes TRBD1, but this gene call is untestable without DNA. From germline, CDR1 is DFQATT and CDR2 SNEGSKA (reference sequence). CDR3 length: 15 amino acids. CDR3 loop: CSALTGERRNQPQHF.

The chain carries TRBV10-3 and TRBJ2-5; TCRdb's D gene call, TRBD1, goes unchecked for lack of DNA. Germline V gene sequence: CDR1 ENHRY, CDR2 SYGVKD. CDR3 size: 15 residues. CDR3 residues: CAISLTPGAGETQYF.

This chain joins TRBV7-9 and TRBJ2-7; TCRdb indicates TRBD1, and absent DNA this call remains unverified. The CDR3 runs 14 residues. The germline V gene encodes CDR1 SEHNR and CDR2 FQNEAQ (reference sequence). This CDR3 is CASSERPQGYEQYF.

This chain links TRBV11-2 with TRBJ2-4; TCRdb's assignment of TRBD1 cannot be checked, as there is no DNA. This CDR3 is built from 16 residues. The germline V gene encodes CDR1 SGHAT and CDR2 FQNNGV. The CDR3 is CASSSLIRDDQRIQYF.

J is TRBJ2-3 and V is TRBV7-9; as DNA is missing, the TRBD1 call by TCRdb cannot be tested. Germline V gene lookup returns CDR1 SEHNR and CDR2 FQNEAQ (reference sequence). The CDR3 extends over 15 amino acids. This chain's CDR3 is CASSPGQRHGDTQYF.

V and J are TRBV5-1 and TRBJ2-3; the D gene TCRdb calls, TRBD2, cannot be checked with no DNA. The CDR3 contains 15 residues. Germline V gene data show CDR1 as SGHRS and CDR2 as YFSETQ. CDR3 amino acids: CASSQSGRGPDTQYF. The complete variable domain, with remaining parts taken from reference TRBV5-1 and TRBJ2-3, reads KAGVTQTPRYLIKTRGQQVTLSCSPISGHRSVSWYQQTPGQGLQFLFEYFSETQRNKGNFPGRFSGRQFSNSRSEMNVSTLELGDSALYLCASSQSGRGPDTQYFGPGTRLTVL.

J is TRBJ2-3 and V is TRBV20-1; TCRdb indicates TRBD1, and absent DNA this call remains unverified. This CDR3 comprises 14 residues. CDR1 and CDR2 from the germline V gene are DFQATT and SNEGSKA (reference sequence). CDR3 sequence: CSASGRGSTDTQYF.

This CDR3 is CASSYAGTSGVTDTQYF. The chain combines TRBV11-2 with TRBJ2-3; the D call of TRBD2 rests on TCRdb alone, since no DNA is present to check it. Germline V CDR1 and CDR2: SGHAT, FQNNGV. The CDR3 is 17 amino acids.

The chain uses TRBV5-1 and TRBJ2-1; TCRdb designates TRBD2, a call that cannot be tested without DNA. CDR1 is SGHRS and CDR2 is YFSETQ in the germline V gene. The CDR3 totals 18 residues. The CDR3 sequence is CASSLGGTSSPRDNEQFF.

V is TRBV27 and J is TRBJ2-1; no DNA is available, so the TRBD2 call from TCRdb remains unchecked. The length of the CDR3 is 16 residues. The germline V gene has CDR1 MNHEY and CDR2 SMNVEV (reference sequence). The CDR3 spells CASSGVAGRPANEQFF.

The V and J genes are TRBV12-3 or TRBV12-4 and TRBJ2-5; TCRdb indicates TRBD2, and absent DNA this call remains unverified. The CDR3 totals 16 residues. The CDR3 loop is CASSLMGGPVQETQYF.

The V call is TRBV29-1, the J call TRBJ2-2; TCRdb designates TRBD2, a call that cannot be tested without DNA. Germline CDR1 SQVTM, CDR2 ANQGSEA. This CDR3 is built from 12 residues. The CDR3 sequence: CSVGEGAGELFF.

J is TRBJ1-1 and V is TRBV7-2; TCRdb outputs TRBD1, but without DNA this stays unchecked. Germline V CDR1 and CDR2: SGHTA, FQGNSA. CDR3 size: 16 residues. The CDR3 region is CASSLSARGGGAEAFF.

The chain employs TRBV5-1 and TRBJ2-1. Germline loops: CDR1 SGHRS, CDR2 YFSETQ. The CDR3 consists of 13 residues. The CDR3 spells CASRSETYNEQFF.

CDR3 residues: CASSSSPSDEYQETQYF. V is TRBV28 and J is TRBJ2-5; TCRdb selects TRBD2, and the lack of DNA leaves this call unchecked. This CDR3 region has 17 residues. The V gene's germline CDR1 is MDHEN and CDR2 SYDVKM. Looking up the rest from reference TRBV28 and TRBJ2-5 gives the full variable domain: DVKVTQSSRYLVKRTGEKVFLECVQDMDHENMFWYRQDPGLGLRLIYFSYDVKMKEKGDIPEGYSVSREKKERFSLILESASTNQTSMYLCASSSSPSDEYQETQYFGPGTRLLVL.

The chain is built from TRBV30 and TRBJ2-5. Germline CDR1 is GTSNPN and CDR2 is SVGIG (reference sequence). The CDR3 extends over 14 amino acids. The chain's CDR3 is CAWSATIGQETQYF.

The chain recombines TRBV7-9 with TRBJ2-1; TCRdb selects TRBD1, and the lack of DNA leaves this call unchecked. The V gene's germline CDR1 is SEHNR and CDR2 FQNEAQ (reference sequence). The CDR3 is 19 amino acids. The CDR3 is CASSLSGTGMVFTYNEQFF.

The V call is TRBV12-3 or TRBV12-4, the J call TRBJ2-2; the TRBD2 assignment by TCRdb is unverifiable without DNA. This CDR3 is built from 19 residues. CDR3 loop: CASSLARVRLMISAGELFF.

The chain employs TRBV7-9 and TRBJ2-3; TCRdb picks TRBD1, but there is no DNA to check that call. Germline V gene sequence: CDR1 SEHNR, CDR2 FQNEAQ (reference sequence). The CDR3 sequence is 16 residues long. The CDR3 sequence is CASSFGRTGGTDTQYF.

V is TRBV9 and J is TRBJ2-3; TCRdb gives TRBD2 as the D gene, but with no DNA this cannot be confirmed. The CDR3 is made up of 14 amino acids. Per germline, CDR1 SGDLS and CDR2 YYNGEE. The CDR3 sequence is CASSVVGTALTQYF.